Shown below are 23 T cell receptor beta chains from a single sample sequenced in a study of blood T cell repertoires in COVID-19. Sequencing used immunoSEQ multiplex PCR; TCRdb keeps in-frame clones, though not all of them. The sample has 150,000 to 200,000 clones, roughly 80% seen once. The source material was PBMCs or T cells enriched from blood (not recorded which). The receptors derive from a woman aged 45-60 years who had recovered from COVID-19.

The J gene is TRBJ2-3, the V gene TRBV7-3; tentative D call: TRBD1 (6 bases). V lost 3 bases to trimming and J lost 5 bases, with 15 bases between them. CDR1 and CDR2 from the germline V gene are SGHTA and FQGTGA. This CDR3 has 15 amino acids. CDR3: CASSFTGSDGDTQYF. The CDR3 DNA reads as TGTGCCAGCAGCTTCACAGGGTCCGACGGAGATACGCAGTATTTT.

J is TRBJ1-2 and V is TRBV13; 9 bases map to TRBD1. The CDR3 runs to 16 residues. V lost 10 bases and J lost 7; bases outside the gene matches: 19. Per germline, CDR1 PRHDT and CDR2 FYEKMQ (reference sequence). CDR3: CAINFFGDRVKAGYTF. In nucleotides, the CDR3 is TGTGCCATCAACTTTTTCGGGGACAGGGTGAAAGCTGGCTACACCTTC.

The rearrangement joins TRBV6-5 to TRBJ2-7, with TRBD2 identical over 8 bases. The CDR3 runs to 14 residues. J gave up 5 bases and V 6 bases, and 9 bases lay outside the gene matches. From germline, CDR1 is MNHEY and CDR2 SVGAGI. CDR3 region: CASRALAGFDEQYV. In DNA form, the CDR3 reads TGTGCCAGCAGGGCCTTAGCGGGGTTCGACGAGCAGTACGTC.

This clone was detected once. V usage is TRBV10-2 and J usage is TRBJ1-1; possible D gene TRBD1, 6 bases. V was clipped by 8 bases and J by 0 bases, with 13 bases between them. The germline CDR1 and CDR2 sequences are WSHSY and SAAADI. The length of the CDR3 is 14 residues. The CDR3 region has the DNA TGCGCCAGCGCGGTGGGACACCTGAACACTGAAGCTTTCTTT. This encodes CASAVGHLNTEAFF.

On this clone: The sample holds other DNA sequences that translate to the same CDR3. This chain joins TRBV28 and TRBJ1-4; no clear D. Germline V gene sequence: CDR1 MDHEN, CDR2 SYDVKM. The length of the CDR3 is 11 residues. Trimming stripped 2 bases from V and 7 bases from J, with 2 bases between. The DNA for the CDR3 is TGTGCCAGCAGTTTACGTGAAAAACTGTTTTTT. Residues: CASSLREKLFF.

The J gene is TRBJ1-2, the V gene TRBV10-3, with TRBD1 matching 7 bases. There are 14 residues in the CDR3. The V and J ends lost 6 bases and 6 bases, in that order; junction bases with no gene match: 10. Germline lookup yields CDR1 ENHRY and CDR2 SYGVKD. The CDR3 loop is CAIRTLTGFDGYTF. The CDR3 DNA sequence: TGTGCCATCAGGACCTTGACAGGGTTCGATGGCTACACCTTC.

The chain has TRBV5-5 and TRBJ1-1, with 7 positions matching TRBD1. This CDR3 is 14 amino acids long. The junction had 4 bases not matched to a gene; V was cut back by 5 bases and J by 0 bases. The germline gives CDR1 SGHKS, CDR2 YYEKEE (reference sequence). CDR3 bases: TGTGCCAGCAGACCGGACAGGATGAACACTGAAGCTTTCTTT. Its protein is CASRPDRMNTEAFF. The full variable domain, with the rest looked up from reference TRBV5-5 and TRBJ1-1, is DAGVTQSPTHLIKTRGQQVTLRCSPISGHKSVSWYQQVLGQGPQFIFQYYEKEERGRGNFPDRFSARQFPNYSSELNVNALLLGDSALYLCASRPDRMNTEAFFGQGTRLTVV.

The chain combines TRBV12-3 or TRBV12-4 with TRBJ1-5, with 8 bases aligning to TRBD1. The CDR3 runs to 13 residues. Trimming took 7 bases from V and 4 from J; bases not matched to a gene: 3. The CDR3 sequence: CASTRDRNQPQHF. The CDR3 region has the DNA TGTGCCAGCACCCGGGACAGGAATCAGCCCCAGCATTTT.

The CDR3 region is CASLGGTEAFF. The CDR3 DNA is TGTGCCAGTCTAGGAGGGACTGAAGCTTTCTTT. The chain combines TRBV12-3 or TRBV12-4 with TRBJ1-1; D unclear. The ends were cut back, 9 bases at V and 5 bases at J, with 10 bases in the middle. The CDR3 has 11 amino acids.

This clone was seen only a few times. Here the CDR3 DNA reads TGTGCCAGCAGCGTAGTGGGCAGGGGAAACGAAAAACTGTTTTTT. It is translated as CASSVVGRGNEKLFF. The chain joins TRBV9 to TRBJ1-4; D possibly corresponds to TRBD1 (6 bases). V lost 0 bases, J lost 8 bases, and 14 bases lay in between. This CDR3 has 15 residues. Germline V gene sequence: CDR1 SGDLS, CDR2 YYNGEE.

The J gene is TRBJ1-4, the V gene TRBV5-5; possible D gene TRBD1, 6 bases. The germline gives CDR1 SGHKS, CDR2 YYEKEE (reference sequence). V was shortened by 4 bases and J by 0 bases, with 16 bases between the two germline ends. This CDR3 contains 17 residues. The CDR3 protein is CASSGGPGRATNEKLFF. DNA for the CDR3: TGTGCCAGCAGCGGGGGCCCGGGCCGGGCAACTAATGAAAAACTGTTTTTT.

The chain is built from TRBV5-4 and TRBJ1-2; TRBD1 matches 9 bases. Germline V gives CDR1 SGHNT, CDR2 YYREEE (reference sequence). The length of the CDR3 is 20 residues. The V segment lost 0 bases and the J segment 4 bases; nucleotides outside the gene matches: 19. The CDR3 DNA follows: TGTGCCAGCAGCTTGGTTAACATTGGGACAGGGTCCGGGTTTCGCTATGGCTACACCTTC. It codes for CASSLVNIGTGSGFRYGYTF.

The chain uses TRBV19 and TRBJ1-4; a weak D match, TRBD1 (5 bases). The CDR3 sequence is 15 residues long. The ends were cut back, 8 bases at V and 7 bases at J, with 20 bases in the middle. Germline CDR1 reads LNHDA; CDR2 reads SQIVND (reference sequence). The DNA for the CDR3 is TGTGCCAGTGGCTTCTATCAGGGCAGGACTGAAAAACTGTTTTTT. It specifies CASGFYQGRTEKLFF.

The rearrangement uses TRBV3-1 (or the pseudogene TRBV3-2) and TRBJ2-1; 8 nucleotides align to TRBD2. The V and J ends lost 4 bases and 3 bases, in that order; junction bases with no gene match: 8. Germline CDR1 LGHDT, CDR2 YNNKEL (reference sequence). The CDR3 contains 16 residues. The DNA for the CDR3 is TGTGCCAGCAGCCCAGCCCTAGCGGGCTACTACAATGAGCAGTTCTTC. Residues: CASSPALAGYYNEQFF.

V gene TRBV20-1 combines with J gene TRBJ2-1, with 7 bases lining up with TRBD2. The CDR3 consists of 14 residues. Germline CDR1 and CDR2: DFQATT and SNEGSKA (reference sequence). V was pared by 3 bases and J by 2 bases, with 4 bases of the junction left unmatched. This chain's CDR3 is CSASSLAAYNEQFF. The CDR3 DNA reads as TGCAGTGCTAGTTCTCTAGCGGCCTACAATGAGCAGTTCTTC.

This clone was seen once. The chain joins TRBV6-5 to TRBJ1-5; weak D call: TRBD1 (5 bases). CDR1 and CDR2 (germline): MNHEY, SVGAGI. The V end was cut by 6 bases, the J end by 6 bases, with 18 bases between. This CDR3 region has 15 residues. The CDR3 sequence is CASSRDGNPGQPQHF. The CDR3, as DNA: TGTGCCAGCAGCAGGGATGGCAATCCGGGTCAGCCCCAGCATTTT.

The chain combines TRBV7-8 with TRBJ2-7; 8 bases are a match to TRBD1. The CDR3 totals 15 residues. In germline, CDR1 is SGHVS, CDR2 FQNEAQ. Losses at the gene ends were 5 bases for V and 4 bases for J; bases not matched to a gene: 10. Here the CDR3 DNA reads TGTGCCAGCAGCACGAAGTGGGGGACAGGTTACGAGCAGTACGTC. It specifies CASSTKWGTGYEQYV.

Details on this clone: This same CDR3 is encoded by further DNA sequences in the sample. The chain carries TRBV18 and TRBJ1-3; 8 bases are a match to TRBD1. Trimming removed 6 bases from V and 1 base from J; junction bases left unmatched: 5. CDR3 length: 15 amino acids. The germline gives CDR1 KGHSH, CDR2 LQKENI. In DNA form, the CDR3 reads TGTGCCAGCTCGCCGGACAGGGTTTCTGGAAACACCATATATTTT. It translates to CASSPDRVSGNTIYF.

The V and J genes are TRBV16 and TRBJ1-6; D is unresolved. The CDR3 runs 16 residues. Trimming shortened V by 0 bases and J by 5 bases, and 11 bases separated the two germline ends. CDR1 is KGHSY and CDR2 is FQNENV in the germline V gene. The CDR3 sequence is CASSQSGWGDNSPLHF. Here the CDR3 DNA reads TGTGCCAGCAGCCAATCTGGATGGGGAGATAATTCACCCCTCCACTTT. Looking up the rest from reference TRBV16 and TRBJ1-6 gives the full variable domain: GEEVAQTPKHLVRGEGQKAKLYCAPIKGHSYVFWYQQVLKNEFKFLISFQNENVFDETGMPKERFSAKCLPNSPCSLEIQATKLEDSAVYFCASSQSGWGDNSPLHFGNGTRLTVT.

The rearrangement joins TRBV28 to TRBJ1-2; D possibly corresponds to TRBD1 (6 bases). V lost 6 bases to trimming and J lost 8 bases, with 13 bases between them. The CDR3 is 12 residues long. Germline V gene lookup returns CDR1 MDHEN and CDR2 SYDVKM. CDR3 in amino acids: CASRTQGRGYTF. The CDR3 DNA follows: TGTGCCAGCAGGACACAGGGCCGCGGCTACACCTTC.

The rearrangement joins TRBV5-6 to TRBJ2-7; D gene ambiguous. The germline V gene encodes CDR1 SGHDT and CDR2 YYEEEE. The ends were cut back, 1 base at V and 0 bases at J, with 11 bases in the middle. The CDR3 extends over 15 amino acids. The CDR3 sequence: CASSLFVASSYEQYV. CDR3 sequence (DNA): TGTGCCAGCAGCTTGTTCGTGGCCAGCTCCTACGAGCAGTACGTC.

The chain carries TRBV12-2 and TRBJ1-4; the table's D call TRBD1 went unverified against the DNA. TRBV12-2 is a listed pseudogene. This CDR3 has 13 amino acids. The CDR3 DNA is TGTGCAAGTGGGGGACAGAAGTACGAAAAACTGTTTTTT. Its translation is CASGGQKYEKLFF.

This clone was detected only a few times. The chain employs TRBV19 and TRBJ2-2; 11 nucleotides agree with TRBD2. Germline-derived CDR1 and CDR2 are LNHDA and SQIVND (reference sequence). The CDR3 contains 16 residues. After removal of 4 bases from V and 0 bases from J, the junction contained 1 base not matched to a gene. CDR3 residues: CASSKLAGANTGELFF. The CDR3 DNA reads TGTGCCAGTAGTAAACTAGCGGGGGCGAACACCGGGGAGCTGTTTTTT.